This entry describes one T cell receptor (beta chain). The antigen it recognizes is unknown. No quality values exist for individual bases; no much larger clone is one base distant. The High Capacity cDNA Reverse Transcription Kit was used to reverse transcribe all of the isolated RNA, meaning that expressed TCRB transcripts were what got sequenced. Deep immunoSEQ sequencing was performed on naive, central memory and regulatory T cell samples, with an average of about 3.57 million total reads per sample. Sorted cells were lysed in RLT buffer, and RNA was extracted using DNase-treated RNeasy Micro or Mini kits according to cell number. To prevent cross-contamination, every cell subset was processed on its own, while patient and healthy donor samples were processed together. TCRB sequences were amplified from cDNA with the immunoSEQ multiplex PCR, producing 87-bp fragments spanning the CDR3 region. Sequencing of the amplicons was done on the Illumina HiSeq platform. In the source study's methods: Synthetic template baselines were used to correct PCR bias computationally, reads within Hamming distance 2 were collapsed together, and singletons that could not be merged were discarded. Reads were aligned to IMGT to assign V, D and J genes, CDR3 length, and insertions or deletions at six rearrangement sites. Within each subset, clonotype counts were normalized to sorted cell number, and only after that were true diversity and Gini coefficients computed with the tcR R package. The overlap coefficient, calculated on TCRB nucleotide sequences, was used to measure repertoire sharing. Out-of-frame TCRB sequences from naive cells were analyzed as a proxy for the pre-selection repertoire. Here the immuneACCESS table is served through TCRdb, limited to in-frame sequences with V and J called. Missing clones are a known gap in these copies; in checked studies unresolved V genes cover under half, and the rest lacks a known reason. The DNA gave D and trimming, while V, J and clone size come from that table. Counted in this sample were 120,000 to 150,000 clones; about 10% of them appeared once. Approximately 1.3% of the sample goes to the ten largest clones.

A single peripheral blood draw of about 116 mL on average was collected from each donor into heparinised tubes. Naive, central memory, regulatory and stem cell-like memory CD4+ T cells were sorted on a BD FACSAria II using a panel including CD45RO, CCR7, CD25, CD127, CD95 and CD27. All sorted populations exceeded 95% purity. PBMCs were separated immediately by Lymphoprep density gradient centrifugation and were stained directly, without being cultured. To minimize batch effects, samples were stained and sorted in pairs, one healthy donor with one patient per experiment. This entry is derived from a study of beta chain features in type 1 diabetes (dated by TCRdb to the late 2010s). In the study overall: Patients and healthy donors did not differ in mean age, gender distribution, total cell number or subset yield. A total of 90 million to 120 million sorted cells were examined across all samples, and a strong correlation was observed between cell number per subset and RNA yield. In the study, TCRB repertoires of sorted circulating CD4+ T cell subsets from recently diagnosed type 1 diabetes patients were compared with those of matched healthy donors. Naive and central memory subsets were obtained from all 28 donors, but regulatory and stem cell-like memory subsets were isolated from only 8 patients and about 8 healthy donors.

The paper's findings and limits, for the study overall: Type 1 diabetes patients showed a moderate but significant shortening of TCRB CDR3 length in all four CD4+ subsets. Fewer insertions and more nucleotide deletions at VDJ recombination sites were observed in patients with type 1 diabetes, implying thymic rearrangement abnormalities. Naive, central memory and regulatory TCRB repertoires appeared to be more similar among patients than among healthy donors. Because cDNA was sequenced instead of genomic DNA, activated cells with high expression could be over-represented, although the groups did not differ in activation or CD3 levels. Only small numbers of individuals were included in the HLA sub-analyses, which left unresolved whether HLA type had any influence on TCRB rearrangement. PCR may preferentially amplify shorter templates, but because patient and control samples were amplified and corrected together, any resulting skew would affect both groups equally.

Sequencing input: naive CD4+ T cells from blood. The cell subset or site label of this sample denotes: true naive CD4+ T cells. This TCR was sampled from a man aged 18-30 years in good health.

DNA sequence: TGTGCCAGCCTTCCGGTGTTTGGTACCGGGGCCAACGTCCTGACTTTC. Its protein reads: CASLPVFGTGANVLTF. The chain uses TRBV19 and TRBJ2-6; the D gene is not confidently resolved. Relative to germline, V is 9 bases shorter and J is 4 bases shorter, with 19 bases between their ends. Per the germline V gene (reference sequence), LNHDA is the CDR1 and SQIVND is the CDR2. Inclusive of the bounding cysteine and phenylalanine, the CDR3 is 16 residues long. The entry retains the CDR3 DNA only, 48 bases that are in frame from base 1.